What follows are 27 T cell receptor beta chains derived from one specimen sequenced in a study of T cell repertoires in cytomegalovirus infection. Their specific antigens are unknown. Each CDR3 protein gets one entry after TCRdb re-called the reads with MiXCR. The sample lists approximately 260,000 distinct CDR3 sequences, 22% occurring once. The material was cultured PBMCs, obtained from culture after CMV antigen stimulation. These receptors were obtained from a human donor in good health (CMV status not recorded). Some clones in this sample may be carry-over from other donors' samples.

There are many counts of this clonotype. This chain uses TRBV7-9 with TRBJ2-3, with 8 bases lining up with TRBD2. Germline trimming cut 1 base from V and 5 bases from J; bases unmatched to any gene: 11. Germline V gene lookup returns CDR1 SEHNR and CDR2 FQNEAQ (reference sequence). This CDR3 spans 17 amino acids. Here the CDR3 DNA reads TGTGCCAGCAGCTTAGTCGGGAGGGCCGATTTTCTAGATACGCAGTATTTT. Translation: CASSLVGRADFLDTQYF.

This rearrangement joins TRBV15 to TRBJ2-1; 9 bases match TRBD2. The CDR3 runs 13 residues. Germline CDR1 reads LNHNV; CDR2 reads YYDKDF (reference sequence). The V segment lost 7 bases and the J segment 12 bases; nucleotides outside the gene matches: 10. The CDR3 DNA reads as TGTGCCACCACCAGCGGGAGGTCGGGCGGGCAGTTCTTC. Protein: CATTSGRSGGQFF.

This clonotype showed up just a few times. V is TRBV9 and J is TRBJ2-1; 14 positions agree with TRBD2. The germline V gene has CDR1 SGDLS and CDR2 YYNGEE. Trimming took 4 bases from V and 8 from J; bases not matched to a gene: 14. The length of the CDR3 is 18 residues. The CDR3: CASSPTFGTSGSYDEQFF. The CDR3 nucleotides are TGTGCCAGCAGCCCAACCTTTGGGACTAGCGGGAGCTATGATGAGCAGTTCTTC.

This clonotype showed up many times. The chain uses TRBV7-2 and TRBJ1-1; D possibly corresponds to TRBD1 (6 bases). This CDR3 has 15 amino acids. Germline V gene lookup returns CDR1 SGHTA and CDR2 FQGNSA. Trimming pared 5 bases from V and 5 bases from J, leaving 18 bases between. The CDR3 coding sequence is TGTGCCAGCAGCCCCACTCCGGGGGCAGGAACTGAAGCTTTCTTT. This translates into CASSPTPGAGTEAFF.

Here the CDR3 reads CASSYGLAGAGEQYF. The CDR3 nucleotides read TGTGCCAGCAGTTATGGGCTAGCGGGAGCCGGCGAGCAGTACTTC. The chain has TRBV6-6 and TRBJ2-7; 10 bases line up with TRBD2. V lost 3 bases, J lost 6 bases, and 8 bases stayed unmatched. Germline-derived CDR1 and CDR2 are MNHNY and SVGAGI (reference sequence). The CDR3 is made up of 15 amino acids.

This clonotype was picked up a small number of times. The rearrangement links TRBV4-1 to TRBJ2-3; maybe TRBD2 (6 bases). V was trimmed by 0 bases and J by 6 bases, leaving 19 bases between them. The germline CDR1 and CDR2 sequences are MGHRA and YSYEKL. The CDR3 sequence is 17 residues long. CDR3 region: CASSQDWLASGRDTQYF. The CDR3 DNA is TGCGCCAGCAGCCAAGATTGGCTAGCGAGTGGAAGGGATACGCAGTATTTT.

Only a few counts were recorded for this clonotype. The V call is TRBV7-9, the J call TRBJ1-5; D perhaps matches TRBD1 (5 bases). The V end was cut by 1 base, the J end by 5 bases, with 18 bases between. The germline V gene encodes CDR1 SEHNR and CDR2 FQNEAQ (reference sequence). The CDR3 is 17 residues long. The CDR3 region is CASSLGWYRGPDQPQHF. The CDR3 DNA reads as TGTGCCAGCAGCTTAGGTTGGTATAGGGGTCCCGATCAGCCCCAGCATTTT. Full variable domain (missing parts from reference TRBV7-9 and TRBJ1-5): DTGVSQNPRHKITKRGQNVTFRCDPISEHNRLYWYRQTLGQGPEFLTYFQNEAQLEKSRLLSDRFSAERPKGSFSTLEIQRTEQGDSAMYLCASSLGWYRGPDQPQHFGDGTRLSIL.

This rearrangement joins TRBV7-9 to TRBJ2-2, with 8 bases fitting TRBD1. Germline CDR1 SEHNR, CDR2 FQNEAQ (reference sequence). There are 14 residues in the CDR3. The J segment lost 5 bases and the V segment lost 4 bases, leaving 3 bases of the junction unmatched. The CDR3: CASSWRQGTGELFF. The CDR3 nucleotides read TGTGCCAGCAGCTGGAGACAGGGGACCGGGGAGCTGTTTTTT. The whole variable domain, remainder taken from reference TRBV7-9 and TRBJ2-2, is DTGVSQNPRHKITKRGQNVTFRCDPISEHNRLYWYRQTLGQGPEFLTYFQNEAQLEKSRLLSDRFSAERPKGSFSTLEIQRTEQGDSAMYLCASSWRQGTGELFFGEGSRLTVL.

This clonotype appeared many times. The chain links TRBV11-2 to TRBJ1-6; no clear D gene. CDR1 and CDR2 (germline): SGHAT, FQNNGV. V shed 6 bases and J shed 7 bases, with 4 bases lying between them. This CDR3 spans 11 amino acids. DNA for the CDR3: TGTGCCAGCAGTGAGAATTCACCCCTCCACTTT. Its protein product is CASSENSPLHF.

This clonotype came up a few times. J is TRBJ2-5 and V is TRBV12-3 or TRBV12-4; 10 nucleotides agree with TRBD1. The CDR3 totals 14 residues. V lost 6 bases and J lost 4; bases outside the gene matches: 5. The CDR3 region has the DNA TGTGCCAGCAGAAAGGGACAGGGGTTAGAGACCCAGTACTTC. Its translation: CASRKGQGLETQYF.

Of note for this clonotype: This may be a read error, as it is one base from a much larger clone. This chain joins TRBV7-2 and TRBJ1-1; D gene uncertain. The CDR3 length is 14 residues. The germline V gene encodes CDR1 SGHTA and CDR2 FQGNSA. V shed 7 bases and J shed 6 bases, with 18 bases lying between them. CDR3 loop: CASIPYREGAEAFF. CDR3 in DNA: TGTGCCAGCATCCCCTATAGGGAGGGTGCTGAAGCTTTCTTT. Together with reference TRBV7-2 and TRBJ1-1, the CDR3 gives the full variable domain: GAGVSQSPSNKVTEKGKDVELRCDPISGHTALYWYRQSLGQGLEFLIYFQGNSAPDKSGLPSDRFSAERTGGSVSTLTIQRTQQEDSAVYLCASIPYREGAEAFFGQGTRLTVV.

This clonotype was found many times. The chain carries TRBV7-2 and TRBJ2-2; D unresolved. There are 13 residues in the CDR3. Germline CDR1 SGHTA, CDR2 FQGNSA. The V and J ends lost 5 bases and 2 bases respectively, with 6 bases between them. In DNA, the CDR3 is TGTGCCAGCAGCGCTATAAACACCGGGGAGCTGTTTTTT. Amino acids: CASSAINTGELFF.

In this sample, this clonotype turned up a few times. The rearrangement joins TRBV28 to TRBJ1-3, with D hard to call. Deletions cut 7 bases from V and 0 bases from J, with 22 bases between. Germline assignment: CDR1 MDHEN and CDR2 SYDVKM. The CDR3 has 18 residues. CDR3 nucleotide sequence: TGTGCCAGCACCTATGGGAGACGGTTGCGGCTCTCTGGAAACACCATATATTTT. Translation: CASTYGRRLRLSGNTIYF.

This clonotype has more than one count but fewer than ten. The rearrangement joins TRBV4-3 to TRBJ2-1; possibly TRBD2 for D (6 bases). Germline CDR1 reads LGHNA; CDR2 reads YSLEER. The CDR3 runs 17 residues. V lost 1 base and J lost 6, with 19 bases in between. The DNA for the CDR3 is TGCGCCAGCAGCCAAGGCCGGACTACCTTATCTCCCAATGAGCAGTTCTTC. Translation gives CASSQGRTTLSPNEQFF.

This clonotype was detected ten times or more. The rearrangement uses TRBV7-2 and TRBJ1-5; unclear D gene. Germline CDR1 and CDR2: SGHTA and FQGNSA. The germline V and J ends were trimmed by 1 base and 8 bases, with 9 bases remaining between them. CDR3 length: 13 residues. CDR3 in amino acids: CASSLGIMEPQHF. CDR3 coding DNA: TGTGCCAGCAGCTTAGGGATCATGGAGCCCCAGCATTTT.

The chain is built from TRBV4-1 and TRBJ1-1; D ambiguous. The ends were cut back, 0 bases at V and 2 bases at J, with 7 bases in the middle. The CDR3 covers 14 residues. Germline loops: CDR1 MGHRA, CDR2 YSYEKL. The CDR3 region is CASSQEAGNTEAFF. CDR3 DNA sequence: TGCGCCAGCAGCCAAGAGGCGGGAAACACTGAAGCTTTCTTT.

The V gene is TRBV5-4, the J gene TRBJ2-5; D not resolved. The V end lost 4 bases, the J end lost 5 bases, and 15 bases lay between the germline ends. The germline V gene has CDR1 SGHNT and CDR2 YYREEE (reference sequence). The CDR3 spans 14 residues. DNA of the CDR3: TGTGCCAGCAGCACCCCTTCTACAGCGGAGACCCAGTACTTC. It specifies CASSTPSTAETQYF.

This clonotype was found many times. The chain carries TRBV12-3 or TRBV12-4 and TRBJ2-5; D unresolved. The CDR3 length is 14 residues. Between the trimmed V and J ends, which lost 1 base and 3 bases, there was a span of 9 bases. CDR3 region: CASSLVNSKETQYF. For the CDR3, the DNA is TGTGCCAGCAGTTTAGTGAACAGTAAAGAGACCCAGTACTTC.

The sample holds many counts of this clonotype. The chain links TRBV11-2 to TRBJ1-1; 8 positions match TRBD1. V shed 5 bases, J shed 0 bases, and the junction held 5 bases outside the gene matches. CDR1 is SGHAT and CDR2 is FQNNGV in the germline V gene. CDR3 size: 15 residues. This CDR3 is CASSPRTGMNTEAFF. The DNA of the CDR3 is TGTGCCAGCAGCCCACGGACAGGGATGAACACTGAAGCTTTCTTT.

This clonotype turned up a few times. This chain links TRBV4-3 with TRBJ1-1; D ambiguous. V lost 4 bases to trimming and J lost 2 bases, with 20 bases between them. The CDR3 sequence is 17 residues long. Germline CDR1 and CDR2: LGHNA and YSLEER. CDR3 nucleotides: TGCGCCAGCAGCCTAAAGAAGCTGGGAGAGGGCAACACTGAAGCTTTCTTT. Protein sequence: CASSLKKLGEGNTEAFF.

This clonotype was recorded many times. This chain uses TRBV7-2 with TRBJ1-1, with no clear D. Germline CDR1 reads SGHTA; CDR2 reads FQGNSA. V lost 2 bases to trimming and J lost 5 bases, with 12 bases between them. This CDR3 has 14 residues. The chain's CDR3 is CASSLSTGLTEAFF. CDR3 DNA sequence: TGTGCCAGCAGCTTATCTACGGGATTGACTGAAGCTTTCTTT. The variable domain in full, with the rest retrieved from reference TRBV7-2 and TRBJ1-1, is GAGVSQSPSNKVTEKGKDVELRCDPISGHTALYWYRQSLGQGLEFLIYFQGNSAPDKSGLPSDRFSAERTGGSVSTLTIQRTQQEDSAVYLCASSLSTGLTEAFFGQGTRLTVV.

CDR3 coding DNA: TGCGCCAGCAGCCAAGATCCCAGGGGTGGCTACGAGCAGTACTTC. Translating it yields CASSQDPRGGYEQYF. This chain uses TRBV4-3 with TRBJ2-7, with D possibly TRBD1 on 6 matching bases. Trimming shortened V by 0 bases and J by 3 bases, and 12 bases separated the two germline ends. CDR3 length equals 15 residues. Germline V gene lookup returns CDR1 LGHNA and CDR2 YSLEER.

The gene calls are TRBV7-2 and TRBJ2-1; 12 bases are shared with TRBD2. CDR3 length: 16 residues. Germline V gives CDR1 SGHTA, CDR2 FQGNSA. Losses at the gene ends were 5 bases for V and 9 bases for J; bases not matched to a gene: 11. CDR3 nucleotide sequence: TGTGCCAGCAGCACGTTGACTAGCGGGAGCGTCAGTGAGCAGTTCTTC. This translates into CASSTLTSGSVSEQFF.

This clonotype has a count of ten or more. CDR3 protein: CASSLDQEFQQFF. CDR3 DNA sequence: TGTGCCAGCAGCTTAGACCAGGAATTTCAGCAGTTCTTC. The chain joins TRBV7-2 to TRBJ2-1; D gene uncertain. Trimming removed 1 base at V and 11 bases at J, with 12 bases between. Germline V lookup: CDR1 SGHTA, CDR2 FQGNSA. The CDR3 sequence is 13 residues long.

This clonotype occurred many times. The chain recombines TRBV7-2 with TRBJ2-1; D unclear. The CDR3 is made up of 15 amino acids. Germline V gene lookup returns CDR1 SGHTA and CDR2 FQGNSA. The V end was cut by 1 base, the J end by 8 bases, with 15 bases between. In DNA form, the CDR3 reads TGTGCCAGCAGCTTAGTGGCTGCTGCTCTGGATGAGCAGTTCTTC. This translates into CASSLVAAALDEQFF.

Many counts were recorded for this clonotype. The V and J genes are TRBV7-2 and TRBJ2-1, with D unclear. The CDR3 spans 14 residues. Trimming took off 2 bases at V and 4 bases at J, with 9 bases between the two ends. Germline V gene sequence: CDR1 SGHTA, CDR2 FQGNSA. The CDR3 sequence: CASSLIESYNEQFF. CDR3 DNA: TGTGCCAGCAGCTTAATAGAGAGTTACAATGAGCAGTTCTTC.

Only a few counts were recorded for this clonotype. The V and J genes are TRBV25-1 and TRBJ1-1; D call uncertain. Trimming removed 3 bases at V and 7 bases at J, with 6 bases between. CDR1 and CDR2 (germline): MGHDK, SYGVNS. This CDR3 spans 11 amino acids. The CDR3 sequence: CASSETSEAFF. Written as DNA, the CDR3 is TGTGCCAGCAGTGAGACAAGTGAAGCTTTCTTT.